The rows below give T cell receptor beta chains drawn from one sample of a study of identical twins. Using its own MiXCR run on the 5' RACE reads, TCRdb lists one record per CDR3 protein. Of some 200,000 distinct CDR3 sequences in the sample, under 10% are singletons; the top ten hold less than 2%. This sample also belongs to another study, concerning yellow fever vaccine responses in identical twins.

Material: memory (CD45RO+) T cells sorted from blood. These receptors were taken from a woman under 30 in good health. CDR3s include the opening cysteine and the closing phenylalanine or tryptophan. D genes are given only for firm matches. The listing skips clone size in some rows; elsewhere it reads once, few, many or a size class.

>TRBJ1-1|few|NA|TRBV5-1
TGCGCCAGCAGCTTGTGGGGCGGCACTGAAGCTTTCTTT
CASSLWGGTEAFF
>TRBJ2-7|many|TRBD1|TRBV7-2
TGTGCCAGCAGCTCCGGACAGGGTAGATACGAGCAGTACTTC
CASSSGQGRYEQYF
>TRBJ2-3|few|TRBD2|TRBV5-4
TGTGCCAGCAGCCTGGCGGGCACCGGGGCGGGGGGAAGCACAGATACGCAGTATTTT
CASSLAGTGAGGSTDTQYF
>TRBJ1-2|many|NA|TRBV7-2
TGTGCCAGCAGCCCGCGGGGCAGGGGCTATGGCTACACCTTC
CASSPRGRGYGYTF
>TRBJ1-4|many|NA|TRBV12-3/TRBV12-4
TGTGCCAGCAGTCCCTCGCGGGCAGGGGTACGGGAAAAACTGTTTTTT
CASSPSRAGVREKLFF
>TRBJ1-5|NA|TRBD1|TRBV20-1
TGCAGTGCCCCCCCCAGGACAGGGGGCAATCAGCCCCAGCATTTT
CSAPPRTGGNQPQHF
>TRBJ2-1|few|NA|TRBV20-1
TGCAGTGCTATCCCATTAGGACAGAGCTACAATGAGCAGTTCTTC
CSAIPLGQSYNEQFF
>TRBJ1-1|NA|NA|TRBV11-2
TGTGCCAGCAGCTGGTTATCGAACACTGAAGCTTTCTTT
CASSWLSNTEAFF
>TRBJ2-3|few|TRBD2|TRBV9
TGTGCCAGCAGCGGAACACGACTAGCGGGGGGGAGCACAGATACGCAGTATTTT
CASSGTRLAGGSTDTQYF
>TRBJ2-1|few|NA|TRBV6-2/TRBV6-3
TGTGCCAGCAGTTACGGCGGGGCCGGCTACAATGAGCAGTTCTTC
CASSYGGAGYNEQFF
>TRBJ2-3|many|NA|TRBV6-1
TGTGCCAGCAGTCAAAAGACAGGCTCCCCAGATACGCAGTATTTT
CASSQKTGSPDTQYF
>TRBJ2-6|few|TRBD1|TRBV15
TGTGCCACCAGCAGAGGACGGGACAGGGCGGGGGCCAACGTCCTGACTTTC
CATSRGRDRAGANVLTF
>TRBJ2-3|few|NA|TRBV12-2
TGTGCAAGTCGCTCAAGAAGGACTAGCGGGAGCACAGATACGCAGTATTTT
CASRSRRTSGSTDTQYF
>TRBJ1-5|few|NA|TRBV20-1
TGCAGTTCTAGCCGGGAGGCCTCTATCAATCAGCCCCAGCATTTT
CSSSREASINQPQHF
>TRBJ2-1|NA|NA|TRBV20-1
TGCAGTGCTAGGAAACCAGTGATTTGGGAGCAGTTCTTC
CSARKPVIWEQFF
>TRBJ1-1|NA|NA|TRBV5-1
TGCGCCAGCAGCCCCCAGCCAGAAGGTACTGAAGCTTTCTTT
CASSPQPEGTEAFF
>TRBJ2-2|many|NA|TRBV7-9
TGTGCCAGCAGCCCAGGAGAGGCCGGGGAGCTGTTTTTT
CASSPGEAGELFF
>TRBJ2-7|NA|NA|TRBV30
TGTGCCTGGAGATCAGGGGCGGGGTACGAGCAGTACTTC
CAWRSGAGYEQYF
>TRBJ2-6|many|NA|TRBV5-6
TGTGCCAGCAGCTGGCGACAGGTTACCTTCTCTGGGGCCAACGTCCTGACTTTC
CASSWRQVTFSGANVLTF
>TRBJ2-7|NA|NA|TRBV20-1
TGCAGTGCTCTCGCGGACCTATACGAGCAGTACTTC
CSALADLYEQYF
>TRBJ2-2|many|TRBD1|TRBV12-3/TRBV12-4
TGTGCCAGCAGTTTAAGACAGGGGGCCACCGGGGAGCTGTTTTTT
CASSLRQGATGELFF
>TRBJ1-1|few|NA|TRBV10-3
TGTGCCACCCGGCCGGGGAACACTGAAGCTTTCTTT
CATRPGNTEAFF
>TRBJ1-1|few|TRBD1|TRBV27
TGTGCCAGCAGTTCCGGGACAGCGAACACTGAAGCTTTCTTT
CASSSGTANTEAFF
>TRBJ2-5|few|NA|TRBV6-1
TGTGCCAGCAGCAGGGCGTGGGAGACCCAGTACTTC
CASSRAWETQYF
>TRBJ2-6|few|NA|TRBV7-3
TGTGCCAGCAGCTTAAGGGACCCTTCTGGGGCCAACGTCCTGACTTTC
CASSLRDPSGANVLTF
>TRBJ2-7|NA|TRBD1|TRBV7-2
TGTGCCAGCAGCTTGGGAGACAGGGGTTCGGTGCAGTACTTC
CASSLGDRGSVQYF
>TRBJ2-2|NA|TRBD1|TRBV14
TGTGCCAGCAGCCAAATAAAGGGGGCGACCGGGGAGCTGTTTTTT
CASSQIKGATGELFF
>TRBJ2-2|few|NA|TRBV9
TGTGCCAGCAGCGTTAGATTAGCGGCCTCGAACACCGGGGAGCTGTTTTTT
CASSVRLAASNTGELFF
>TRBJ2-7|many|NA|TRBV7-2
TGTGCCAGCAGCTTACGAGGCGGCTACGAGCAGTACTTC
CASSLRGGYEQYF
>TRBJ2-1|few|NA|TRBV29-1
TGCAGCGTTGGGGCCTACAATGAGCAGTTCTTC
CSVGAYNEQFF
>TRBJ2-7|few|NA|TRBV6-1
TGTGCCAGCAGGAACCCAGGGGGGACCTACGAGCAGTACTTC
CASRNPGGTYEQYF